One and the same sample provided the 25 T cell receptor beta chains below, sequenced in a study of CD8+CD57+ T cells in acquired aplastic anemia. TCR beta VDJ and CDR3 profiles were obtained from a genomic DNA template. TCRdb re-derived calls from the reads in MiXCR, one entry per CDR3 protein. The sample lists 62,000 or so distinct CDR3 sequences, approximately 54% seen once, with about 8.3% in the top ten. Sequences were obtained from sorted CD4+, CD8+, or CD8+CD57+ T cells (not recorded which) from PBMCs. The receptors derive from a human donor in good health, serving as a control.

This clonotype appeared a single time. The chain is built from TRBV7-3 and TRBJ1-1; the D gene is possibly TRBD1 (5 bases). Germline V CDR1 and CDR2: SGHTA, FQGTGA. CDR3 length equals 12 residues. Deletions cut 8 bases from V and 0 bases from J, with 7 bases between. The CDR3 DNA reads TGTGCCAGCGCGGACATGAACACTGAAGCTTTCTTT. It encodes CASADMNTEAFF.

In this sample, this clonotype turned up many times. This sequence joins TRBV19 and TRBJ1-1, with TRBD1 matching 9 bases. There are 17 residues in the CDR3. The V gene's germline CDR1 is LNHDA and CDR2 SQIVND (reference sequence). J gave up 3 bases and V 5 bases, and 13 bases lay outside the gene matches. The CDR3 bases are TGTGCCAGTAGTCCACAGACAGGGGGGACGTCGGACACTGAAGCTTTCTTT. It codes for CASSPQTGGTSDTEAFF. The variable domain in full, with the rest retrieved from reference TRBV19 and TRBJ1-1, is DGGITQSPKYLFRKEGQNVTLSCEQNLNHDAMYWYRQDPGQGLRLIYYSQIVNDFQKGDIAEGYSVSREKKESFPLTVTSAQKNPTAFYLCASSPQTGGTSDTEAFFGQGTRLTVV.

The J gene is TRBJ1-1, the V gene TRBV2; possibly TRBD1 for D (5 bases). V dropped 2 bases and J dropped 3 bases, with 10 bases sitting between them. The CDR3 is made up of 14 amino acids. The germline V gene encodes CDR1 SNHLY and CDR2 FYNNEI. CDR3 DNA: TGTGCCAGCAGTGAACAGGGAGGGGACACTGAAGCTTTCTTT. Encoded protein: CASSEQGGDTEAFF.

There are many counts of this clonotype. CDR3 DNA sequence: TGCAGTGCAGACATCGGGGAGAAAGATCTCTACGAGCAGTACTTC. As protein: CSADIGEKDLYEQYF. The J gene is TRBJ2-7, the V gene TRBV20-1, with D maybe TRBD2 (5 bases). The CDR3 loop spans 15 amino acids. V shed 6 bases and J shed 3 bases, with 21 bases lying between them. CDR1 and CDR2 from the germline V gene are DFQATT and SNEGSKA (reference sequence).

This clonotype was counted ten times or more. The chain combines TRBV6-6 with TRBJ1-1, with no clear D. CDR3 length: 13 residues. The V end lost 7 bases, the J end lost 5 bases, and 14 bases lay between the germline ends. Germline V lookup: CDR1 MNHNY, CDR2 SVGAGI (reference sequence). CDR3 bases: TGTGCCAGCAACGTCCCCCCCACGACTGAAGCTTTCTTT. Amino acid sequence: CASNVPPTTEAFF.

The chain combines TRBV5-1 with TRBJ1-6; D might be TRBD1 (5 bases). Trimming cost V 2 bases and J 6 bases, with 6 bases left between them. The CDR3 runs to 13 residues. From germline, CDR1 is SGHRS and CDR2 YFSETQ. CDR3 amino acids: CASSLDSNSPLHF. The CDR3 region has the DNA TGCGCCAGCAGCTTAGACAGTAATTCACCCCTCCACTTT.

This clonotype was seen at least ten times. V gene TRBV7-9 combines with J gene TRBJ1-3; no clear D. Between the trimmed V and J ends, which lost 6 bases and 0 bases, there was a span of 15 bases. Germline V gene lookup returns CDR1 SEHNR and CDR2 FQNEAQ (reference sequence). CDR3 length: 16 residues. This CDR3 is CASSLSRASSGNTIYF. CDR3 DNA sequence: TGTGCCAGCAGTTTGTCTCGGGCGAGCTCTGGAAACACCATATATTTT.

The CDR3 bases are TGCAGCGTTGAAGTCGGCAGGGGGCGGGATGGCTACACCTTC. Translating gives CSVEVGRGRDGYTF. The J gene is TRBJ1-2, the V gene TRBV29-1; 8 bases align to TRBD1. The CDR3 has 14 residues. CDR1 is SQVTM and CDR2 is ANQGSEA in the germline V gene. J gave up 6 bases and V 1 base, and 7 bases lay outside the gene matches.

V and J are TRBV30 and TRBJ1-1; D gene uncertain. The CDR3 loop spans 13 amino acids. With 5 bases removed from V and 5 bases from J, the gap between germline ends came to 15 bases. The V gene's germline CDR1 is GTSNPN and CDR2 SVGIG (reference sequence). The CDR3, as DNA: TGTGCCTGGGGGGAAAAAGGTATTACTGAAGCTTTCTTT. Its protein is CAWGEKGITEAFF. The whole variable domain, filled in from reference TRBV30 and TRBJ1-1, reads SQTIHQWPATLVQPVGSPLSLECTVEGTSNPNLYWYRQAAGRGLQLLFYSVGIGQISSEVPQNLSASRPQDRQFILSSKKLLLSDSGFYLCAWGEKGITEAFFGQGTRLTVV.

This clonotype showed up many times. The chain recombines TRBV19 with TRBJ1-5, with D perhaps TRBD1 (5 bases). V was cut by 2 bases and J by 1 base, with 12 bases left in between. The CDR3 is 16 amino acids. CDR1 is LNHDA, CDR2 SQIVND, per germline (reference sequence). The CDR3 reads CASSISQGLSNQPQHF. In nucleotides, the CDR3 is TGTGCCAGTAGTATATCTCAGGGACTAAGCAATCAGCCCCAGCATTTT.

This rearrangement joins TRBV10-3 to TRBJ1-3, with TRBD1 identical over 7 bases. Germline lookup yields CDR1 ENHRY and CDR2 SYGVKD. The CDR3 is 14 amino acids. V gave up 6 bases and J gave up 6 bases; unmatched junction bases: 8. CDR3 DNA: TGTGCCATCAGCAGACAGGGTACCGAAAACACCATATATTTT. This codes for CAISRQGTENTIYF.

This clonotype was detected only once. The junction does not match germline at one end; this may be a read error. The chain joins TRBV10-3 to TRBJ1-6; D ambiguous. There are 14 residues in the CDR3. The germline CDR1 and CDR2 sequences are ENHRY and SYGVKD. This CDR3 reads CASSDGSYNSPLHF. CDR3 sequence (DNA): TGTGCCAGCAGTGACGGCTCCTATAATTCACCCCTCCACTTT.

The chain recombines TRBV10-1 with TRBJ1-6; D is uncertain. Germline CDR1 is WNHNN and CDR2 is SYGVQD (reference sequence). The CDR3 is 12 residues long. Trimming shortened V by 8 bases and J by 9 bases, and 11 bases separated the two germline ends. CDR3 sequence (DNA): TGCGCCAGCGGGTCTTATGCTTCACCCCTCCACTTT. Translated: CASGSYASPLHF.

This clonotype has ten or more counts. The chain couples TRBV9 to TRBJ2-7; TRBD2 matches at 7 bases. This CDR3 has 14 residues. J lost 5 bases, V lost 0 bases, and 5 bases had no gene match. Germline CDR1 SGDLS, CDR2 YYNGEE. In DNA form, the CDR3 reads TGTGCCAGCAGCGTAGGCGGGAGAAGCGACGAGCAGTACTTC. Protein product: CASSVGGRSDEQYF.

This clonotype was detected only a few times. The rearrangement links TRBV29-1 to TRBJ2-7, with D tentatively TRBD2 (6 bases). This CDR3 contains 14 residues. Per germline, CDR1 SQVTM and CDR2 ANQGSEA. Trimming pared 7 bases from V and 4 bases from J, leaving 20 bases between. CDR3 sequence (DNA): TGCAGCGCGTCCGCCCGAGCGGGTGCTTACGAGCAGTACTTC. Amino acid sequence: CSASARAGAYEQYF.

A remark on this clonotype: This clone may be a read error of a much larger clone one base away. Lacking the conserved final phenylalanine or tryptophan, this CDR3 likely reflects a read error. The genes are TRBV6-2 or TRBV6-3 and TRBJ2-7; TRBD1 might be the D (5 bases). Germline V gene lookup returns CDR1 MNHEY and CDR2 SVGEGT. V lost 0 bases and J 4 bases, leaving 13 bases between the germline ends. The CDR3 loop spans 15 amino acids. The CDR3 region is CASSYSGQGTYEQYS. CDR3 DNA sequence: TGTGCCAGCAGTTACTCGGGGCAGGGAACGTACGAGCAGTACTCC.

Comments on this clonotype: Sequence at one end of the junction differs from germline and may be a read error. This chain connects TRBV27 to TRBJ2-7; D gene unclear. This CDR3 is built from 16 residues. Germline V gene sequence: CDR1 MNHEY, CDR2 SMNVEV (reference sequence). Here the CDR3 DNA reads TGTGCCAGCAGGGGTTGGCAGGCCGAGTCACACAATGAGCAGCACTTC. Translated: CASRGWQAESHNEQHF.

This sequence joins TRBV12-3 or TRBV12-4 and TRBJ2-7, with 12 positions matching TRBD1. The J segment lost 2 bases and the V segment lost 4 bases, leaving 3 bases of the junction unmatched. The CDR3 consists of 15 residues. Here the CDR3 DNA reads TGTGCCAGCAGTTGGGGGACAGGGGGCCCCTACGAGCAGTACTTC. Protein sequence: CASSWGTGGPYEQYF.

The chain recombines TRBV24-1 with TRBJ2-3; D remains unclear. The ends were cut back, 7 bases at V and 2 bases at J, with 18 bases in the middle. Germline CDR1 reads KGHDR; CDR2 reads SFDVKD. This CDR3 is 16 amino acids long. For the CDR3, the DNA is TGTGCCACCAGCGTTGAAGATCGTGATCACACAGATACGCAGTATTTT. Its translation is CATSVEDRDHTDTQYF.

This sequence joins TRBV11-2 and TRBJ1-6; D is ambiguous. CDR1 is SGHAT, CDR2 FQNNGV, per germline. CDR3 length: 16 amino acids. V gave up 3 bases and J gave up 1 base, with 10 bases separating them. The CDR3 here is CASSLVGGSYNSPLHF. The DNA of the CDR3 is TGTGCCAGCAGCTTGGTCGGTGGGTCCTATAATTCACCCCTCCACTTT.

This clonotype has at least ten counts. This CDR3 is CASSIGRGTLNTEAFF. The CDR3, as DNA: TGTGCCAGTAGTATAGGAAGAGGCACCTTGAACACTGAAGCTTTCTTT. J is TRBJ1-1 and V is TRBV19; D is uncertain. CDR1 and CDR2 from the germline V gene are LNHDA and SQIVND (reference sequence). The CDR3 consists of 16 residues. V lost 1 base to trimming and J lost 0 bases, with 12 bases between them.

V is TRBV20-1 and J is TRBJ2-5; 8 bases agree with TRBD1. Trimming cost V 1 base and J 3 bases; bases outside gene matches: 7. CDR1 is DFQATT, CDR2 SNEGSKA, per germline (reference sequence). The CDR3 length is 15 residues. The CDR3 is CSARGRQGSKETQYF. CDR3 coding DNA: TGCAGTGCTAGAGGAAGACAGGGGTCAAAAGAGACCCAGTACTTC.

This chain links TRBV11-1 with TRBJ2-1, with D possibly matching TRBD2 (6 bases). Germline V gives CDR1 SGHAT, CDR2 FQDESV (reference sequence). V was pared by 8 bases and J by 2 bases, with 22 bases between. This CDR3 contains 17 residues. The CDR3 DNA reads TGTGCCAGCCAAGGGATCGTGGAGGGAGTTACCTACAATGAGCAGTTCTTC. Translation gives CASQGIVEGVTYNEQFF.

For the CDR3, the DNA is TGCAGTGCCAGTAGCGGGGGGGCAGAGACCCAGTACTTC. Translation: CSASSGGAETQYF. The chain recombines TRBV20-1 with TRBJ2-5; TRBD2 matches at 11 bases. With V trimmed by 6 bases and J by 4 bases, 4 bases remained unmatched. Germline assignment: CDR1 DFQATT and CDR2 SNEGSKA (reference sequence). The CDR3 has 13 amino acids.

This clonotype has a count of ten or more. The rearrangement uses TRBV19 and TRBJ2-7; D possibly matches TRBD1 or TRBD2 (5 bases each). The CDR3 is made up of 14 amino acids. Germline V lookup: CDR1 LNHDA, CDR2 SQIVND (reference sequence). Trimming stripped 6 bases from V and 0 bases from J, with 12 bases between. CDR3 region: CASRNRDLSYEQYF. The CDR3 DNA is TGTGCCAGTAGGAACCGGGACCTCTCCTACGAGCAGTACTTC.